These 26 T cell receptor beta chains share one sample of origin, sequenced in a study of blood T cell repertoires in COVID-19. Measured with immunoSEQ multiplex PCR; TCRdb has only the in-frame clones, and not every one. The sample records almost 200,000 clones, 80% to 90% being singletons. Sequenced input: PBMCs or T cells enriched from blood (not recorded which). The receptors come from a woman in her late teens or twenties who had recovered from COVID-19.

The chain recombines TRBV12-5 with TRBJ1-4, with 9 bases lining up with TRBD1. The CDR3 consists of 16 residues. Germline V gene sequence: CDR1 LGHNT, CDR2 FRNRAP. The J segment lost 7 bases and the V segment lost 0 bases, leaving 6 bases of the junction unmatched. The CDR3 here is CASGLVKGQGGEKLFF. The CDR3 DNA follows: TGTGCTAGTGGTTTGGTAAAGGGACAGGGCGGTGAAAAACTGTTTTTT.

The chain employs TRBV10-3 and TRBJ1-6; the match to TRBD1 covers 7 bases. J lost 5 bases, V lost 6 bases, and 4 bases had no gene match. Germline CDR1 ENHRY, CDR2 SYGVKD. CDR3 length: 14 amino acids. The CDR3 DNA sequence: TGTGCCATCAGAACCACAGGGGATAATTCACCCCTCCACTTT. Translation gives CAIRTTGDNSPLHF.

The V and J genes are TRBV19 and TRBJ2-2; 7 bases map to TRBD1. CDR3 size: 13 residues. Germline V gene sequence: CDR1 LNHDA, CDR2 SQIVND (reference sequence). The J segment lost 7 bases and the V segment lost 8 bases, leaving 7 bases of the junction unmatched. CDR3 sequence (DNA): TGTGCCAGTCTGACAGGGAGCAGCGGGGAGCTGTTTTTT. This gives the protein CASLTGSSGELFF.

This rearrangement joins TRBV29-1 to TRBJ2-2; 11 nucleotides align to TRBD1. The junction had 5 bases not matched to a gene; V was cut back by 7 bases and J by 4 bases. Germline lookup yields CDR1 SQVTM and CDR2 ANQGSEA. The CDR3 has 14 amino acids. The CDR3 bases are TGCAGCGCTCGGGACAGGGGGGGCACCGGGGAGCTGTTTTTT. Protein product: CSARDRGGTGELFF.

The chain is built from TRBV5-6 and TRBJ2-7; the D gene is possibly TRBD1 (6 bases). V shed 3 bases and J shed 0 bases, with 10 bases lying between them. CDR3 length: 14 residues. Germline CDR1 reads SGHDT; CDR2 reads YYEEEE. The CDR3 reads CASSSRTDSYEQYF. The DNA for the CDR3 is TGTGCCAGCAGCTCCAGGACAGACTCCTACGAGCAGTACTTC.

This clone came up once. The genes are TRBV4-1 and TRBJ2-7; D perhaps matches TRBD1 (5 bases). The germline V gene encodes CDR1 MGHRA and CDR2 YSYEKL. V dropped 0 bases and J dropped 0 bases, with 6 bases sitting between them. This CDR3 has 14 amino acids. The CDR3 region is CASSQETVSYEQYF. The CDR3 DNA sequence: TGCGCCAGCAGCCAAGAGACAGTCTCCTACGAGCAGTACTTC.

V usage is TRBV11-1 and J usage is TRBJ1-4; D is perhaps TRBD1 (6 bases). Trimming left V 5 bases short and J 0 bases short, with 13 bases between. This CDR3 region has 16 residues. The germline gives CDR1 SGHAT, CDR2 FQDESV (reference sequence). The CDR3 is CASSRDRSATNEKLFF. The CDR3 bases are TGTGCCAGCAGCCGAGACAGGAGTGCAACTAATGAAAAACTGTTTTTT.

V and J are TRBV19 and TRBJ1-4, with D unresolved. Trimming stripped 2 bases from V and 5 bases from J, with 3 bases between. Looked up from germline, CDR1 is LNHDA and CDR2 is SQIVND (reference sequence). This CDR3 spans 12 amino acids. The CDR3 DNA reads TGTGCCAGTAGTATACTCAATGAAAAACTGTTTTTT. It codes for CASSILNEKLFF.

This chain uses TRBV28 with TRBJ1-3; the match to TRBD1 covers 7 bases. The CDR3 is 16 residues long. Germline V lookup: CDR1 MDHEN, CDR2 SYDVKM. The trim removed 8 bases at V and 0 bases at J, leaving 10 bases unmatched. CDR3 in DNA: TGTGCCAGCGACAGGGAAGGGAGCTCCTCTGGAAACACCATATATTTT. It encodes CASDREGSSSGNTIYF.

The V gene is TRBV7-2, the J gene TRBJ2-2; the match to TRBD1 covers 11 bases. From germline, CDR1 is SGHTA and CDR2 FQGNSA. Trimming at V came to 3 bases and at J to 8 bases, leaving 8 bases not matched to a gene. The CDR3 is made up of 16 amino acids. The CDR3: CASSFGGQGARGELFF. Here the CDR3 DNA reads TGTGCCAGCAGCTTTGGAGGACAGGGGGCACGTGGGGAGCTGTTTTTT. Filled out from reference TRBV7-2 and TRBJ2-2, the complete variable domain reads GAGVSQSPSNKVTEKGKDVELRCDPISGHTALYWYRQSLGQGLEFLIYFQGNSAPDKSGLPSDRFSAERTGGSVSTLTIQRTQQEDSAVYLCASSFGGQGARGELFFGEGSRLTVL.

The gene calls are TRBV19 and TRBJ1-1; no clear D. This CDR3 comprises 14 residues. Deletions cut 4 bases from V and 13 bases from J, with 22 bases between. Germline-derived CDR1 and CDR2 are LNHDA and SQIVND (reference sequence). The CDR3 sequence: CASSSTEGLLRGFF. As DNA, the CDR3 is TGTGCCAGTAGTAGCACTGAGGGCCTGCTCCGGGGTTTCTTT.

CDR3 sequence (DNA): TGTGCCAGCAGCCCGGACGGGGGGCGCTTGAAAGCTTTCTTT. This codes for CASSPDGGRLKAFF. This chain connects TRBV7-9 to TRBJ1-1; tentatively, D is TRBD1 (6 bases). Germline loops: CDR1 SEHNR, CDR2 FQNEAQ (reference sequence). Trimming removed 5 bases from V and 9 bases from J, with 19 bases in between. The CDR3 is 14 residues long. The variable domain in full, completed from reference TRBV7-9 and TRBJ1-1, reads DTGVSQNPRHKITKRGQNVTFRCDPISEHNRLYWYRQTLGQGPEFLTYFQNEAQLEKSRLLSDRFSAERPKGSFSTLEIQRTEQGDSAMYLCASSPDGGRLKAFFGQGTRLTVV.

Worth noting for this clone: The germline gene is not matched at one end of the junction; a read error may be the cause. The chain has TRBV27 and TRBJ2-5, with 8 bases fitting TRBD2. CDR1 MNHEY and CDR2 SMNVEV come from the germline V gene (reference sequence). CDR3 length equals 12 residues. Here the CDR3 DNA reads TGTGCCAGCAGTTTTACGGGGGGGCCTCCAAACTTC. Protein sequence: CASSFTGGPPNF.

This chain links TRBV27 with TRBJ2-1; 11 bases are a match to TRBD1. Germline V gives CDR1 MNHEY, CDR2 SMNVEV (reference sequence). V shed 3 bases and J 4 bases; nucleotides not matched to a gene: 5. The CDR3 totals 16 residues. The CDR3 DNA is TGTGCCAGCAGTTTGCCGGGACAGGGGGAATACAATGAGCAGTTCTTC. Translation: CASSLPGQGEYNEQFF.

The rearrangement uses TRBV12-3 or TRBV12-4 and TRBJ2-2; D possibly corresponds to TRBD2 (6 bases). V was pared by 5 bases and J by 7 bases, with 11 bases between. CDR3 size: 13 residues. The CDR3 nucleotides read TGTGCCAGCAGTGGGGGACTCCTCGGGGAGCTGTTTTTT. This translates into CASSGGLLGELFF.

V gene TRBV7-2 combines with J gene TRBJ1-4, with D tentatively TRBD1 (5 bases). Germline V gene sequence: CDR1 SGHTA, CDR2 FQGNSA. Deletions cut 4 bases from V and 5 bases from J, with 14 bases between. This CDR3 has 15 amino acids. CDR3 in amino acids: CASSSRQTMNEKLFF. CDR3 in DNA: TGTGCCAGCAGCTCGAGACAGACCATGAATGAAAAACTGTTTTTT.

The chain joins TRBV2 to TRBJ1-6; D is undetermined. Trimming removed 7 bases from V and 13 bases from J, with 14 bases in between. The CDR3 covers 12 residues. Germline loops: CDR1 SNHLY, CDR2 FYNNEI. CDR3 loop: CASNLAGEPLHF. DNA for the CDR3: TGTGCCAGCAATTTAGCCGGTGAGCCCCTCCACTTT.

Comment on this clone: The same CDR3 is also encoded by other DNA sequences in this sample. The genes are TRBV18 and TRBJ2-7, with a possible D match to TRBD2 (5 bases). The CDR3 runs to 14 residues. Looked up from germline, CDR1 is KGHSH and CDR2 is LQKENI. V was trimmed by 0 bases and J by 0 bases, leaving 6 bases between them. CDR3 nucleotides: TGTGCCAGCTCACCACCAGGGAGCTCCTACGAGCAGTACTTC. Amino acid sequence: CASSPPGSSYEQYF.

The J gene is TRBJ1-4, the V gene TRBV6-5; TRBD1 matches at 7 bases. This CDR3 spans 13 amino acids. CDR1 is MNHEY, CDR2 SVGAGI, per germline. V shed 2 bases and J 6 bases; nucleotides not matched to a gene: 0. The CDR3 protein is CASSYRGHEKLFF. CDR3 sequence (DNA): TGTGCCAGCAGTTACAGGGGGCATGAAAAACTGTTTTTT.

In nucleotides, the CDR3 is TGTGCCAGTAGTCTAAGCTCCTATAATTCACCCCTCCACTTT. This sequence encodes CASSLSSYNSPLHF. The V call is TRBV19, the J call TRBJ1-6; D not resolved. The ends were cut back, 5 bases at V and 0 bases at J, with 5 bases in the middle. Germline V gene lookup returns CDR1 LNHDA and CDR2 SQIVND (reference sequence). The CDR3 totals 14 residues.

CDR3 nucleotide sequence: TGTGCCTCCAGGGGGACTAGCCCCGGGGAGCTGTTTTTT. Its translation is CASRGTSPGELFF. J is TRBJ2-2 and V is TRBV10-3; 9 bases line up with TRBD2. The V gene's germline CDR1 is ENHRY and CDR2 SYGVKD. V was clipped by 11 bases and J by 6 bases; unmatched bases: 7. The CDR3 is made up of 13 amino acids.

This chain joins TRBV10-3 and TRBJ1-1; TRBD1 aligns across 10 bases. The germline CDR1 and CDR2 sequences are ENHRY and SYGVKD. CDR3 length: 13 amino acids. V lost 8 bases, J lost 4 bases, and 4 bases stayed unmatched. The DNA for the CDR3 is TGTGCCATCTTAGGACAGGGGGGCACTGAAGCTTTCTTT. Protein product: CAILGQGGTEAFF.

This rearrangement joins TRBV30 to TRBJ1-6; possible D gene TRBD1, 5 bases. The CDR3 is made up of 13 amino acids. Trimming stripped 8 bases from V and 5 bases from J, with 13 bases between. Per the germline V gene, CDR1 is GTSNPN and CDR2 is SVGIG (reference sequence). The CDR3, as DNA: TGTGCCAAGGGCGGGGCAAATAATTCACCCCTCCACTTT. This sequence encodes CAKGGANNSPLHF.

The gene calls are TRBV5-1 and TRBJ1-1; 8 bases are a match to TRBD1. The CDR3 consists of 13 residues. Germline V lookup: CDR1 SGHRS, CDR2 YFSETQ. The trim removed 0 bases at V and 10 bases at J, leaving 5 bases unmatched. In nucleotides, the CDR3 is TGCGCCAGCAGCTTGGGACAGGGGACGACAGCTTTCTTT. Translated: CASSLGQGTTAFF.

The rearrangement uses TRBV7-9 and TRBJ1-3; 10 bases line up with TRBD1. This CDR3 region has 18 residues. V trimming: 4 bases; J trimming: 1 base; junction bases outside the gene matches: 10. Per the germline V gene, CDR1 is SEHNR and CDR2 is FQNEAQ (reference sequence). CDR3 loop: CASSSLGTGVQSGNTIYF. CDR3 nucleotide sequence: TGTGCCAGCAGCTCGCTCGGGACAGGGGTACAGTCTGGAAACACCATATATTTT.

The chain combines TRBV4-1 with TRBJ2-3; D may be TRBD2 (7 bases). This CDR3 contains 16 residues. Deletions cut 1 base from V and 6 bases from J, with 17 bases between. Germline V gives CDR1 MGHRA, CDR2 YSYEKL. The CDR3 DNA reads TGCGCCAGCAGCCAAGGGCGGGGGCCCCGGTACGATACGCAGTATTTT. The encoded protein is CASSQGRGPRYDTQYF.